This TCR beta chain was observed in a study of blood T cells in healthy people across ages (dated by TCRdb to between 2015 and 2017). In the study overall: Template switching captured roughly one uniquely barcoded TCR beta cDNA molecule per two T cells in model experiments. Using deep sequencing normalized with unique cDNA molecular identifiers, the study measured how TCR beta repertoire diversity changes with age. The donors were split into four age groups: young (average around 15 years), middle-aged (over 35), aged (over 55) and long-lived (under 85). Donors of different ages were randomly distributed across sequencing lanes to avoid experimental bias. Two additional independent replicas of 1 million unique cDNA reads from the same blood draw were analyzed for two donors (one aged 18 to 29 and one aged 80 or older).

Systemically healthy Caucasian individuals from Russia, 39 in total and aged roughly 6 to 90 years, were included as donors. About 10 milliliters of peripheral blood were drawn from each donor into EDTA-treated Vacutainer tubes. Ficoll-Paque density-gradient centrifugation was used to isolate PBMCs, with at least 7 million per sample. Trizol reagent was used to extract total RNA from PBMCs, with at least 5 micrograms per sample. The percentages of naive CD45RAhigh/CD27high T cells were determined by flow cytometry on a PBMC aliquot from every donor. Study-wide findings and limitations: Because the CMV infection status of the donors was unknown, age-related changes in expanded clonotypes may potentially have been confounded. The percentage of naive T cells measured by flow cytometry correlated strongly with observed TCR beta diversity. The long-lived group showed more naive CD4+ T cells, fewer expanded clones and increased TCR diversity than the aged group, suggesting age selection. Estimates of total diversity based on one million sequenced T cells were considered lower bounds and underestimates. Since profiling was done on bulk unsorted PBMCs, naive and antigen-experienced compartments could not be conclusively compared. Observed TCR beta diversity per million T cells fell roughly linearly with age, and a significant reduction was already apparent by age roughly 40.

The protocol used for the library was 5' RACE. A second PCR of about 6 to 12 cycles was run with a J-beta primer mix and a sample-barcoded 5' primer. Each TCR beta cDNA molecule received a unique molecular identifier from a template-switch 5' adaptor carrying 12 random nucleotides. Each sample yielded at least 2.5 million CDR3-containing paired-end reads. The Mint cDNA synthesis kit, primed by a TRBC-specific oligonucleotide, was used to synthesize first-strand cDNA from all RNA. Following uracil-DNA glycosylase treatment, all cDNA underwent a first 18-cycle PCR with the universal primers M1SS and BC2_uni_R. The authors processed their data as follows. For normalization, 1 million high-quality reads were randomly selected from each sample, with every read carrying a distinct molecular identifier. Instead of being binned into consensus sequences, reads with shared molecular identifiers were discarded. MiTCR, with a Q25 quality threshold and the strictest error-elimination algorithm, was used for CDR3 identification, clonotype clustering and error correction. Lower-bound total TCR beta diversity was estimated with a nonparametric unseen species model using Euler transformation. TCRdb reanalyzed the raw reads on its own, using fastp at Q25 for trimming and MiXCR for clone calling, and kept in-frame beta chains. Rows are unified per CDR3 protein, each entry keeping the most common DNA and genes. The V and J calls were determined by TCRdb, not by the authors. In all, the sample holds roughly 1.9 million distinct CDR3 sequences, and about two fifths of those were seen once. The top ten constitute 23% of the sample.

The CDR3 runs 13 amino acids, cysteine and phenylalanine included. The entry retains the CDR3 DNA only, 39 bases that are in frame from base 1. CDR1 SQVTM and CDR2 ANQGSEA are derived from the germline V gene. V loses 8 bases of germline sequence and J loses 4 bases, and the interval between the two ends is 17 bases. In the case of this clonotype: The clone's antigen remains unknown. Per-nucleotide qualities are absent, and no much larger clonotype sits a single base away.

The sequence came from a human donor in good health. The chain couples TRBV29-1 to TRBJ1-2, with the D gene call left open. Sequencing used blood. The CDR3 reads CSSREWSGYGYTF. The nucleotide sequence reads TGCAGCTCTCGCGAGTGGAGTGGCTATGGCTACACCTTC.